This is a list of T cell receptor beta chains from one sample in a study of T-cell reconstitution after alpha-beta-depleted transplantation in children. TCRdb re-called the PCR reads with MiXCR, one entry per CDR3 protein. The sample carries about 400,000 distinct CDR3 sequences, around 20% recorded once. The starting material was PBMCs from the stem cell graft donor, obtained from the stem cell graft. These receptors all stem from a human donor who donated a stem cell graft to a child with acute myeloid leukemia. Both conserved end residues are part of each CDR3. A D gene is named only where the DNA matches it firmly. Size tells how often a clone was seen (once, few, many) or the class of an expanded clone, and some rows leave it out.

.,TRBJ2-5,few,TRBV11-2,CASSLEWGKTQYF,TGTGCCAGCAGCTTAGAATGGGGAAAGACCCAGTACTTC
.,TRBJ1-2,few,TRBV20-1,CSASLGRNYGYTF,TGCAGTGCTAGTCTTGGCAGAAACTATGGCTACACCTTC
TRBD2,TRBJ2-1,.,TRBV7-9,CASSKASSGSNEQFF,TGTGCCAGCAGCAAAGCTTCTAGCGGGAGTAATGAGCAGTTCTTC
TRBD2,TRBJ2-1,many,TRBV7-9,CASSPPTSANEQFF,TGTGCCAGCAGCCCCCCGACTAGCGCCAATGAGCAGTTCTTC
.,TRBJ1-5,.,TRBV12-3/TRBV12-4,CASSLGGQGANQPQHF,TGTGCCAGCAGTTTAGGAGGGCAGGGAGCGAATCAGCCCCAGCATTTT
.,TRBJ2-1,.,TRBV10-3,CAISGQLDNEQFF,TGTGCCATCAGTGGACAGCTAGACAATGAGCAGTTCTTC
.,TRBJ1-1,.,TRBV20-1,CSAWDIGTEAFF,TGCAGTGCTTGGGACATTGGGACTGAAGCTTTCTTT
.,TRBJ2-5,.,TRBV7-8,CASILRRDLRVQETQYF,TGTGCCAGCATCCTCCGCCGGGACCTAAGAGTCCAAGAGACCCAGTACTTC
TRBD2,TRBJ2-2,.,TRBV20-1,CSASRVLAGNVGTGELFF,TGCAGTGCGAGTCGCGTCCTAGCGGGAAATGTCGGGACCGGGGAGCTGTTTTTT
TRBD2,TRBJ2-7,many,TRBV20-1,CSARDPTSESYEQYF,TGCAGTGCTAGAGACCCTACTAGCGAGTCCTACGAGCAGTACTTC
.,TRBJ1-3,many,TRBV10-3,CAISDTNTIYF,TGTGCCATCAGTGACACAAACACCATATATTTT
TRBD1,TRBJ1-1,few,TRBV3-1,CASSQVWTGPNTEAFF,TGTGCCAGCAGCCAAGTTTGGACAGGGCCGAACACTGAAGCTTTCTTT
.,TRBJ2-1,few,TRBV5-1,CASSWGVGLTGGDEQFF,TGCGCCAGCAGCTGGGGGGTTGGTTTGACAGGCGGGGATGAGCAGTTCTTC
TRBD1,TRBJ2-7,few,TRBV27,CASSYRGPSYEQYF,TGTGCCAGCAGCTACAGGGGCCCCAGTTACGAGCAGTACTTC
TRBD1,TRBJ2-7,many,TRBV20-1,CSANRDSSYEQYF,TGCAGTGCTAACCGGGACAGTTCCTACGAGCAGTACTTC
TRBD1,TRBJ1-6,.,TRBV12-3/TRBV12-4,CASSSSDRGGSPLHF,TGTGCCAGCAGTTCCTCGGACAGGGGAGGGTCACCCCTCCACTTT
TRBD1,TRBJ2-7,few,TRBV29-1,CSAATGFSNEQYF,TGCAGCGCCGCGACAGGGTTTAGTAACGAGCAGTACTTC
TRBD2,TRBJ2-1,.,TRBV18,CASSPRPSGGNEQFF,TGTGCCAGCTCACCACGGCCTAGCGGAGGGAATGAGCAGTTCTTC
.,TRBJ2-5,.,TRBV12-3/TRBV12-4,CASSSELRETQYF,TGTGCCAGCAGTTCTGAGTTAAGGGAGACCCAGTACTTC
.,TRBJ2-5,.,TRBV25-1,CASSTPGRLIQETQYF,TGTGCCAGCAGTACCCCGGGACGGCTGATCCAAGAGACCCAGTACTTC
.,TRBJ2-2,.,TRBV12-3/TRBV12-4,CASSPRGVGGELFF,TGTGCCAGCAGTCCACGGGGCGTTGGGGGGGAGCTGTTTTTT
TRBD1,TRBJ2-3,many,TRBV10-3,CAISESTGLRDTQYF,TGTGCCATCAGTGAGTCGACAGGGCTCCGGGATACGCAGTATTTT
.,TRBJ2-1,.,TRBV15,CATSRELTAYNEQFF,TGTGCCACCAGCAGAGAACTGACTGCCTACAATGAGCAGTTCTTC
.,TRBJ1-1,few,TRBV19,CASSSRTNGGTEAFF,TGTGCCAGTAGCTCTAGGACCAACGGGGGCACTGAAGCTTTCTTT
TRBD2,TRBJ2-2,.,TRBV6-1,CASRREGSGELFF,TGTGCCAGCCGGAGGGAGGGGAGCGGGGAGCTGTTTTTT
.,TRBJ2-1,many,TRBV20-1,CSASGNTYNEQFF,TGCAGTGCTAGCGGGAACACCTACAATGAGCAGTTCTTC